The 31 T cell receptor beta chains reported below all come from one sample, sequenced in a study of breast tumors, draining lymph nodes, adjacent tissues. Breast cancer patients provided tissue from their axillary draining lymph nodes. Each CDR3 protein gets one entry after TCRdb re-called the multiplex PCR reads with MiXCR. The sample includes roughly 120,000 distinct CDR3 sequences, 15% to 20% seen only once; the top ten take around 3.5%. The sample was axillary lymph node tissue. These receptors all stem from a female donor with breast cancer. Some clones in this sample may be carry-over from other donors' samples.

The sample holds a few counts of this clonotype. CDR3 sequence (DNA): TGTGCCAGCTCACCAACAGGGCCCTACACAGATACGCAGTATTTT. Translation gives CASSPTGPYTDTQYF. The rearrangement links TRBV18 to TRBJ2-3; D may be TRBD1 (6 bases). V lost 2 bases and J 2 bases, leaving 11 bases between the germline ends. Germline CDR1 is KGHSH and CDR2 is LQKENI. There are 15 residues in the CDR3. Filled out from reference TRBV18 and TRBJ2-3, the complete variable domain reads NAGVMQNPRHLVRRRGQEARLRCSPMKGHSHVYWYRQLPEEGLKFMVYLQKENIIDESGMPKERFSAEFPKEGPSILRIQQVVRGDSAAYFCASSPTGPYTDTQYFGPGTRLTVL.

This clonotype was recorded many times. The chain couples TRBV10-3 to TRBJ1-6; 7 nucleotides match TRBD1. The length of the CDR3 is 14 residues. The V gene end was trimmed by 8 bases and the J gene end by 10 bases; junction bases not matched to a gene: 11. Looked up from germline, CDR1 is ENHRY and CDR2 is SYGVKD. CDR3 region: CAIRQGGKESPLHF. CDR3 DNA: TGTGCCATCCGACAGGGAGGCAAGGAGTCACCCCTCCACTTT.

Of note for this clonotype: Because the CDR3 is missing its conserved closing phenylalanine or tryptophan, this is likely a read error. The CDR3 loop is CSVLPGLAADTQYI. The CDR3 bases are TGCAGTGTTCTTCCGGGGCTAGCAGCTGATACGCAGTATATT. V gene TRBV20-1 combines with J gene TRBJ2-3; TRBD1 or TRBD2 may be the D gene (5 bases each). Per germline, CDR1 DFQATT and CDR2 SNEGSKA (reference sequence). V was cut by 7 bases and J by 6 bases, with 20 bases left in between. The length of the CDR3 is 14 residues.

This clonotype came up many times. The J gene is TRBJ2-1, the V gene TRBV5-1, with 7 positions matching TRBD1. Germline V lookup: CDR1 SGHRS, CDR2 YFSETQ. The CDR3 consists of 14 residues. J was trimmed by 8 bases and V by 0 bases; bases with no gene match: 5. In DNA form, the CDR3 reads TGCGCCAGCAGCTTGGCCGAGACAGGGCATGAGCAGTTCTTC. Its protein product is CASSLAETGHEQFF.

This clonotype was recorded many times. The chain combines TRBV5-1 with TRBJ1-3; D not resolved. Trimming pared 4 bases from V and 0 bases from J, leaving 14 bases between. The CDR3 has 16 amino acids. The germline CDR1 and CDR2 sequences are SGHRS and YFSETQ. CDR3: CASSQASASSGNTIYF. CDR3 coding DNA: TGCGCCAGCAGCCAAGCCTCAGCGAGCTCTGGAAACACCATATATTTT. Combining the CDR3 with reference TRBV5-1 and TRBJ1-3 gives the whole variable domain KAGVTQTPRYLIKTRGQQVTLSCSPISGHRSVSWYQQTPGQGLQFLFEYFSETQRNKGNFPGRFSGRQFSNSRSEMNVSTLELGDSALYLCASSQASASSGNTIYFGEGSWLTVV.

At least ten counts were recorded for this clonotype. The genes are TRBV24-1 and TRBJ2-5; 7 bases are a match to TRBD2. With 5 bases clipped from V and 3 bases from J, the junction kept 11 bases outside the gene matches. The CDR3 is 16 amino acids. CDR1 and CDR2 from the germline V gene are KGHDR and SFDVKD. The CDR3 is CATSGPGALAEETQYF. CDR3 coding DNA: TGTGCCACCAGTGGCCCGGGCGCTCTAGCGGAAGAGACCCAGTACTTC.

With regard to this clonotype: With a much larger clone just one base away, this may be a read error. The chain has TRBV24-1 and TRBJ1-2; D is undetermined. Germline CDR1 and CDR2: KGHDR and SFDVKD. The CDR3 covers 13 residues. CDR3 sequence reads: CATSDALRKGYIF. The CDR3 region has the DNA TGTGCCACCAGTGATGCGTTAAGGAAGGGCTACATCTTC.

This clonotype was recorded once. This chain uses TRBV20-1 with TRBJ1-1; D gene ambiguous. Germline CDR1 DFQATT, CDR2 SNEGSKA (reference sequence). The CDR3 runs 16 residues. V gave up 2 bases and J gave up 0 bases, with 16 bases separating them. The CDR3: CSARFQEPTLNTEAFF. The DNA for the CDR3 is TGCAGTGCTAGATTTCAGGAACCCACTTTGAACACTGAAGCTTTCTTT.

This clonotype has at least ten counts. J is TRBJ1-6 and V is TRBV18; D is undetermined. With 5 bases removed from V and 5 bases from J, the gap between germline ends came to 10 bases. Germline V gene data show CDR1 as KGHSH and CDR2 as LQKENI. This CDR3 has 14 residues. The CDR3 region is CASSAGSDNSPLHF. The CDR3 DNA reads TGTGCCAGCTCAGCCGGGAGCGATAATTCACCCCTCCACTTT. The entire variable domain, with the rest obtained from reference TRBV18 and TRBJ1-6, is as follows: NAGVMQNPRHLVRRRGQEARLRCSPMKGHSHVYWYRQLPEEGLKFMVYLQKENIIDESGMPKERFSAEFPKEGPSILRIQQVVRGDSAAYFCASSAGSDNSPLHFGNGTRLTVT.

This clonotype showed up many times. The V and J genes are TRBV20-1 and TRBJ1-2; no definite D call. The CDR3 has 10 amino acids. Germline CDR1 reads DFQATT; CDR2 reads SNEGSKA (reference sequence). V shed 6 bases and J shed 8 bases, with 10 bases lying between them. This CDR3 reads CSALNLGYTF. The CDR3, as DNA: TGCAGTGCCCTGAATCTGGGCTACACCTTC.

At least ten counts were recorded for this clonotype. The chain combines TRBV3-1 with TRBJ2-7, with 9 bases lining up with TRBD2. From germline, CDR1 is LGHDT and CDR2 YNNKEL (reference sequence). This CDR3 spans 14 amino acids. Unmatched junction bases numbered 8, after V lost 4 bases and J lost 7 bases. The CDR3 loop is CASSLRGLAGEQYF. The CDR3 DNA follows: TGTGCCAGCAGCCTAAGGGGGCTAGCGGGGGAGCAGTACTTC.

There are many counts of this clonotype. Germline and junction disagree at one end, which may indicate a read error. The CDR3 sequence is CASSTPSGRAFDF. Here the CDR3 DNA reads TGTGCCAGCAGTACCCCTAGCGGGAGGGCCTTTGACTTC. The rearrangement links TRBV6-5 to TRBJ2-5, with 12 bases that match TRBD2. This CDR3 has 13 amino acids. Per germline, CDR1 MNHEY and CDR2 SVGAGI.

For this clonotype: A read error may explain this, as a much larger clone is one base away. This chain uses TRBV18 with TRBJ1-4, with 10 bases that match TRBD1. The CDR3 is made up of 12 amino acids. CDR1 is KGHSH, CDR2 LQKENI, per germline. CDR3 amino acids: CAGSPGTGDVFF. DNA of the CDR3: TGTGCCGGCTCACCCGGGACAGGGGATGTGTTTTTT.

Ten or more counts support this clonotype. The chain joins TRBV7-2 to TRBJ2-1; tentative D call: TRBD2 (5 bases). The CDR3 totals 13 residues. V lost 5 bases to trimming and J lost 9 bases, with 14 bases between them. Looked up from germline, CDR1 is SGHTA and CDR2 is FQGNSA. The CDR3 is CASSRDGVTEQFF. DNA of the CDR3: TGTGCCAGCAGCCGCGACGGGGTTACTGAGCAGTTCTTC.

There are many counts of this clonotype. The chain recombines TRBV6-1 with TRBJ2-7, with TRBD1 as a possible D gene (5 bases). Germline CDR1 reads MNHNS; CDR2 reads SASEGT. V was pared by 2 bases and J by 8 bases, with 13 bases between. The CDR3 covers 13 residues. The CDR3 bases are TGTGCCAGCAGTGAAACGTCTCCAGGGAAGCAGTACTTC. Its translation is CASSETSPGKQYF.

Remarks on this clonotype: With a much larger clone just one base away, this may be a read error. This CDR3 reads CTWSLTGGQETQYF. In DNA, the CDR3 is TGTACCTGGAGCCTGACAGGGGGCCAAGAGACCCAGTACTTC. The chain recombines TRBV30 with TRBJ2-5, with 9 bases identical to TRBD1. The CDR3 is made up of 14 amino acids. Per germline, CDR1 GTSNPN and CDR2 SVGIG (reference sequence).

This clonotype was observed a single time. Possible read error: a much larger clone is one base away. The rearrangement joins TRBV7-9 to TRBJ2-2, with D uncertain. The length of the CDR3 is 14 residues. Germline values: CDR1 SEHNR, CDR2 FQNEAQ (reference sequence). Trimming left V 1 base short and J 3 bases short, with 6 bases between. CDR3 loop: CASSLGVYTGELFF. CDR3 bases: TGTGCCAGCAGCTTAGGGGTTTACACCGGGGAGCTGTTTTTT.

This clonotype was seen ten or more times. The chain uses TRBV7-2 and TRBJ2-1; D is undetermined. This CDR3 is built from 16 residues. The ends were cut back, 2 bases at V and 1 base at J, with 12 bases in the middle. Germline V CDR1 and CDR2: SGHTA, FQGNSA. This CDR3 is CASSLRPVGSYNEQFF. The CDR3 coding sequence is TGTGCCAGCAGCTTAAGACCCGTCGGTTCCTACAATGAGCAGTTCTTC.

This clonotype was detected a few times. The rearrangement joins TRBV7-9 to TRBJ2-3; 8 positions agree with TRBD2. This CDR3 has 17 amino acids. V shed 1 base, J shed 1 base, and the junction held 7 bases outside the gene matches. Germline V lookup: CDR1 SEHNR, CDR2 FQNEAQ (reference sequence). The CDR3, as DNA: TGTGCCAGCAGCTTAGGGAGCGGGAGAGGGGGCACAGATACGCAGTATTTT. It yields the protein CASSLGSGRGGTDTQYF.

This clonotype was seen at least ten times. The V call is TRBV10-3, the J call TRBJ1-6, with TRBD1 matching 11 bases. V trimming: 5 bases; J trimming: 10 bases; junction bases outside the gene matches: 4. The CDR3 consists of 14 residues. Germline assignment: CDR1 ENHRY and CDR2 SYGVKD. CDR3: CAISRDRGESPLHF. In nucleotides, the CDR3 is TGTGCCATCAGTCGGGACAGGGGGGAATCACCCCTCCACTTT.

V gene TRBV6-1 combines with J gene TRBJ2-1; the match to TRBD1 covers 8 bases. The CDR3 extends over 17 amino acids. Germline lookup yields CDR1 MNHNS and CDR2 SASEGT. V was clipped by 4 bases and J by 4 bases; unmatched bases: 12. The CDR3 loop reads CASSAGQGVGAYNEQFF. CDR3 bases: TGTGCCAGCAGTGCTGGACAGGGAGTGGGGGCTTACAATGAGCAGTTCTTC.

This clonotype was detected many times. The V and J genes are TRBV20-1 and TRBJ2-7, with TRBD1 matching 8 bases. With 0 bases clipped from V and 5 bases from J, the junction kept 18 bases outside the gene matches. The CDR3 runs to 18 residues. Germline V CDR1 and CDR2: DFQATT, SNEGSKA (reference sequence). The CDR3 spells CSARDRTGTRRHDNEQYF. DNA of the CDR3: TGCAGTGCTAGAGACAGGACAGGGACCCGCCGCCATGATAACGAGCAGTACTTC.

Comments on this clonotype: Since a much larger clone is just one base distant, this may be a read error. The rearrangement links TRBV6-5 to TRBJ1-6; weak D call: TRBD1 (5 bases). Trimming took 5 bases from V and 7 from J, leaving 18 bases between them. The CDR3 extends over 16 amino acids. CDR1 is MNHEY and CDR2 is SVGAGI in the germline V gene. The CDR3 nucleotides read TGTGCCAGCAGTCACTATGCAGGGAGGCGAAATTCACCCCTCCACTTT. Protein: CASSHYAGRRNSPLHF.

This clonotype was seen ten or more times. This chain joins TRBV7-2 and TRBJ2-1; TRBD1 agrees at 9 bases. The J segment lost 4 bases and the V segment lost 5 bases, leaving 12 bases of the junction unmatched. The CDR3 spans 17 residues. CDR1 is SGHTA and CDR2 is FQGNSA in the germline V gene. The CDR3: CASSRYRGPAEYNEQFF. The CDR3 nucleotides are TGTGCCAGCAGCCGTTACAGGGGGCCTGCCGAATACAATGAGCAGTTCTTC.

As for this clonotype: A single base separates this from a much larger clone, so it may be a read error. The chain uses TRBV7-3 and TRBJ2-2, with TRBD2 matching over 7 bases. This CDR3 is 16 amino acids long. CDR1 is SGHTA, CDR2 FQGTGA, per germline. J was trimmed by 3 bases and V by 3 bases; bases with no gene match: 7. In DNA form, the CDR3 reads TGTGCCAGCAGCTTCCTGGGACTACAAGACACCGGGGAGCTGTTTTTT. Protein sequence: CASSFLGLQDTGELFF.

There are many counts of this clonotype. This chain links TRBV7-2 with TRBJ2-7; the D gene could be TRBD1 or TRBD2 (6 bases each). V lost 1 base and J lost 3, with 19 bases in between. Germline values: CDR1 SGHTA, CDR2 FQGNSA. The CDR3 spans 17 residues. The CDR3 spells CASSLVSWGAHNYEQYF. CDR3 nucleotides: TGTGCCAGCAGCTTAGTCTCTTGGGGGGCCCATAACTACGAGCAGTACTTC.

This chain joins TRBV5-4 and TRBJ2-5; possibly TRBD2 for D (5 bases). The germline V gene encodes CDR1 SGHNT and CDR2 YYREEE (reference sequence). The CDR3 runs 13 residues. V lost 0 bases and J lost 4, with 7 bases in between. The CDR3: CASSLGLAETQYF. For the CDR3, the DNA is TGTGCCAGCAGCTTGGGTCTAGCAGAGACCCAGTACTTC.

The chain couples TRBV4-2 to TRBJ2-6; D possibly matches TRBD1 or TRBD2 (6 bases each). Germline V gene data show CDR1 as LGHNA and CDR2 as YNFKEQ. The CDR3 covers 18 residues. Trimming pared 3 bases from V and 0 bases from J, leaving 15 bases between. DNA for the CDR3: TGTGCCAGCAGCCAGACTAGGACAGCGTACTCTGGGGCCAACGTCCTGACTTTC. Protein sequence: CASSQTRTAYSGANVLTF.

As regards this clonotype: A much larger clone is a single base away; this may be a read error. The CDR3 carries no conserved terminal phenylalanine or tryptophan, so it likely arises from a read error. The rearrangement joins TRBV11-2 to TRBJ2-5; D unclear. Per the germline V gene, CDR1 is SGHAT and CDR2 is FQNNGV. The germline V and J ends were trimmed by 1 base and 4 bases, with 13 bases remaining between them. The CDR3 totals 15 residues. The CDR3 coding sequence is TGTGCCAGCAGCTTAGGACCGAGTCAGGTAGAGACCCAGTACTCC. It encodes CASSLGPSQVETQYS.

This clonotype occurred many times. V and J are TRBV7-9 and TRBJ2-3; D uncertain. V was trimmed by 3 bases and J by 0 bases, leaving 1 base between them. From germline, CDR1 is SEHNR and CDR2 FQNEAQ (reference sequence). This CDR3 has 12 amino acids. DNA of the CDR3: TGTGCCAGCAGCTTCAGCACAGATACGCAGTATTTT. This codes for CASSFSTDTQYF.

Regarding this clonotype: A much more abundant neighbour one base away suggests this may be a read error. The chain uses TRBV2 and TRBJ2-3; the D gene could be TRBD1 or TRBD2 (6 bases each). The CDR3 is 16 residues long. Per the germline V gene, CDR1 is SNHLY and CDR2 is FYNNEI. The CDR3: CASSGIGGPSTDTRYF. CDR3 sequence (DNA): TGTGCCAGCAGTGGAATTGGGGGGCCGTCCACAGATACGCGGTATTTT.